What follows is one TCR beta chain and its context. Other nucleotide sequences in the sample specify the same CDR3. The source of the sample is a study of blood T cell repertoires in COVID-19. Study context: Sources were T cells, B-cell-depleted T cells, or PBMCs; the material itself was cDNA or gDNA.

Generated by immunoSEQ multiplex PCR, the TCRdb table keeps only in-frame clones and is missing some. The profile shows some 400,000 clones, roughly 80% of them singletons. CDR3 size: 13 residues. The germline V and J ends were trimmed by 2 bases and 1 base, with 6 bases remaining between them. From germline, CDR1 is SGHRS and CDR2 YFSETQ. The chain carries TRBV5-1 and TRBJ1-1; D possibly corresponds to TRBD1 (5 bases). Sequenced material: peripheral blood. The sequence derives from a human donor with acute or convalescent COVID-19. The donor label of this sample is uncertain. The CDR3 coding sequence is TGCGCCAGCAGCTTCACAGGGAACACTGAAGCTTTCTTT. As protein: CASSFTGNTEAFF.